The 10 T cell receptor beta chains given below trace back to one sample, sequenced in a study of blood T cell repertoires in COVID-19. This table comes from immunoSEQ multiplex PCR, and its TCRdb copy is limited to in-frame clones, with some not included. Among about 80,000 clones, just under 80% were seen once, and the ten largest hold about a third. The specimen was peripheral blood. The origin of the receptors is a man between 60 and 70 years old with COVID-19, enrolled during active disease.

V is TRBV25-1 and J is TRBJ2-1, with a tentative D call TRBD2 (5 bases). V shed 7 bases and J shed 4 bases, with 11 bases lying between them. CDR3 length: 13 residues. Germline assignment: CDR1 MGHDK and CDR2 SYGVNS. CDR3: CASTPSTYNEQFF. The DNA for the CDR3 is TGTGCCAGCACCCCTAGCACGTACAATGAGCAGTTCTTC.

J is TRBJ2-7 and V is TRBV19; 7 bases agree with TRBD1. The length of the CDR3 is 12 residues. Germline lookup yields CDR1 LNHDA and CDR2 SQIVND (reference sequence). Trimming at V came to 7 bases and at J to 3 bases, leaving 3 bases not matched to a gene. The CDR3 sequence: CASKGTDYEQYF. In DNA, the CDR3 is TGTGCCAGTAAGGGGACAGACTACGAGCAGTACTTC.

The CDR3 DNA reads as TGCAGTGCCAGTGGACTAGCGGGCTACGAGCAGTACTTC. Protein product: CSASGLAGYEQYF. The V and J genes are TRBV20-1 and TRBJ2-7, with TRBD2 identical over 11 bases. With 6 bases clipped from V and 3 bases from J, the junction kept 4 bases outside the gene matches. Germline V gene lookup returns CDR1 DFQATT and CDR2 SNEGSKA (reference sequence). The CDR3 length is 13 residues.

This clone was seen only a few times. The chain joins TRBV4-2 to TRBJ1-5, with 7 bases identical to TRBD1. J lost 7 bases, V lost 4 bases, and 19 bases had no gene match. The germline V gene encodes CDR1 LGHNA and CDR2 YNFKEQ. This CDR3 is built from 18 residues. The CDR3 protein is CASSREDSRAGGYQPQHF. The CDR3 DNA sequence: TGTGCCAGCAGCCGAGAAGATAGTCGCGCAGGGGGGTACCAGCCCCAGCATTTT.

The chain links TRBV5-1 to TRBJ1-4, with unresolved D. V shed 4 bases and J shed 4 bases, with 14 bases lying between them. Germline CDR1 reads SGHRS; CDR2 reads YFSETQ. CDR3 length equals 15 residues. The CDR3 DNA reads TGCGCCAGCAGCCAACCCGGTGGTGGTAATGAAAAACTGTTTTTT. This gives the protein CASSQPGGGNEKLFF.

V gene TRBV19 combines with J gene TRBJ2-1; 7 positions match TRBD2. In germline, CDR1 is LNHDA, CDR2 SQIVND (reference sequence). The ends lost 7 bases at V and 7 bases at J; junction bases unmatched: 13. This CDR3 is built from 15 residues. The CDR3 is CASTARGVPGNEQFF. The CDR3 nucleotides are TGTGCCAGTACGGCCCGGGGGGTTCCGGGGAATGAGCAGTTCTTC.

This sequence joins TRBV25-1 and TRBJ2-5; 12 bases match TRBD2. Trimming took 3 bases from V and 1 from J; bases not matched to a gene: 6. The CDR3 sequence is 17 residues long. Per germline, CDR1 MGHDK and CDR2 SYGVNS. CDR3 in DNA: TGTGCCAGCAGTGAGCTGGGACTAGCGGGTGGCCAAGAGACCCAGTACTTC. Translating it yields CASSELGLAGGQETQYF.

This clone was observed a handful of times. The genes are TRBV7-3 and TRBJ1-2; 8 bases are shared with TRBD1. Per the germline V gene, CDR1 is SGHTA and CDR2 is FQGTGA. V gave up 3 bases and J gave up 8 bases; unmatched junction bases: 5. There are 13 residues in the CDR3. CDR3 protein: CASSLLQGGGYTF. The CDR3 region has the DNA TGTGCCAGCAGCTTGTTACAGGGGGGCGGCTACACCTTC.

The rearrangement uses TRBV2 and TRBJ2-3; the D gene is possibly TRBD2 (6 bases). The CDR3 covers 16 residues. V lost 8 bases and J 0 bases, leaving 18 bases between the germline ends. Germline V gene lookup returns CDR1 SNHLY and CDR2 FYNNEI. As DNA, the CDR3 is TGTGCCAGCTGGGACTTTCTCGACTCTAGCACAGATACGCAGTATTTT. Protein product: CASWDFLDSSTDTQYF. Looking up the rest from reference TRBV2 and TRBJ2-3 gives the full variable domain: EPEVTQTPSHQVTQMGQEVILRCVPISNHLYFYWYRQILGQKVEFLVSFYNNEISEKSEIFDDQFSVERPDGSNFTLKIRSTKLEDSAMYFCASWDFLDSSTDTQYFGPGTRLTVL.

This chain links TRBV9 with TRBJ2-5; TRBD2 matches at 8 bases. With V trimmed by 3 bases and J by 4 bases, 8 bases remained unmatched. Germline assignment: CDR1 SGDLS and CDR2 YYNGEE. There are 15 residues in the CDR3. CDR3 protein: CASSGGAGDGETQYF. Here the CDR3 DNA reads TGTGCCAGCAGCGGGGGAGCGGGGGACGGAGAGACCCAGTACTTC. Drawing the rest from reference TRBV9 and TRBJ2-5, the complete variable domain is DSGVTQTPKHLITATGQRVTLRCSPRSGDLSVYWYQQSLDQGLQFLIQYYNGEERAKGNILERFSAQQFPDLHSELNLSSLELGDSALYFCASSGGAGDGETQYFGPGTRLLVL.